Each of the 28 T cell receptor beta chains below was sequenced from the same sample in a study of response to subunit inactivated influenza vaccine. TCRdb reprocessed the RT-PCR reads with MiXCR, giving one entry per CDR3 protein. The table lists about 540,000 distinct CDR3 sequences, 20% to 25% of them singletons. The same specimen was also included in a second study, on T cells expressing NK-cell markers. In that study: cDNA encoding TCR beta was synthesized via 5'RACE template switching incorporating UMIs.

The sample here was CD4+ T cells sorted from PBMCs, taken 12 days after vaccination. These receptors were obtained from a man aged 50-59 years who received an inactivated influenza vaccine.

This clonotype occurred many times. The V gene is TRBV12-3 or TRBV12-4, the J gene TRBJ2-3, with a tentative D call TRBD1 (5 bases). Trimming stripped 2 bases from V and 0 bases from J, with 6 bases between. CDR3 length: 14 residues. For the CDR3, the DNA is TGTGCCAGCAGTTTAAGACAGAGCACAGATACGCAGTATTTT. It is translated as CASSLRQSTDTQYF.

The chain carries TRBV5-1 and TRBJ1-1; D remains ambiguous. Germline CDR1 reads SGHRS; CDR2 reads YFSETQ. The length of the CDR3 is 13 residues. V was trimmed by 1 base and J by 8 bases, leaving 12 bases between them. DNA for the CDR3: TGCGCCAGCAGCTTGACTTCGGCGAAGGAAGCTTTCTTT. This sequence encodes CASSLTSAKEAFF.

This clonotype was observed a few times. The chain carries TRBV7-9 and TRBJ2-7, with 8 bases fitting TRBD1. The germline V gene has CDR1 SEHNR and CDR2 FQNEAQ (reference sequence). The CDR3 is 16 amino acids. Trimming at V came to 4 bases and at J to 2 bases, leaving 10 bases not matched to a gene. The CDR3: CASSSFGQGPTYEQYF. CDR3 nucleotides: TGTGCCAGCAGCTCATTCGGACAGGGTCCCACCTACGAGCAGTACTTC. Together with reference TRBV7-9 and TRBJ2-7, the CDR3 gives the full variable domain: DTGVSQNPRHKITKRGQNVTFRCDPISEHNRLYWYRQTLGQGPEFLTYFQNEAQLEKSRLLSDRFSAERPKGSFSTLEIQRTEQGDSAMYLCASSSFGQGPTYEQYFGPGTRLTVT.

At least ten counts were recorded for this clonotype. V and J are TRBV29-1 and TRBJ2-5; possible D gene TRBD2, 5 bases. V dropped 4 bases and J dropped 2 bases, with 8 bases sitting between them. The germline V gene encodes CDR1 SQVTM and CDR2 ANQGSEA. This CDR3 is 12 amino acids long. CDR3 nucleotide sequence: TGCAGCGTTGGGAGGACTCAAGAGACCCAGTACTTC. This codes for CSVGRTQETQYF.

This clonotype was recorded at least ten times. The chain recombines TRBV14 with TRBJ1-5; D is unresolved. CDR1 and CDR2 (germline): SGHDN, FVKESK. The CDR3 runs 14 residues. V lost 1 base and J 7 bases, leaving 11 bases between the germline ends. The CDR3 DNA is TGTGCCAGCAGCCAAGGCGTAAGCGACCAGCCCCAGCATTTT. Residues: CASSQGVSDQPQHF.

This chain uses TRBV20-1 with TRBJ1-2; TRBD1 aligns across 9 bases. Germline values: CDR1 DFQATT, CDR2 SNEGSKA (reference sequence). The junction had 12 bases not matched to a gene; V was cut back by 5 bases and J by 14 bases. CDR3 length: 12 residues. The CDR3 sequence: CSAPGTGHPGTF. The CDR3 DNA sequence: TGCAGTGCTCCCGGGACAGGGCATCCGGGGACCTTC.

This clonotype turned up a few times. This chain joins TRBV6-5 and TRBJ2-5, with a weak D call TRBD1 (6 bases). Trimming cost V 10 bases and J 2 bases, with 8 bases left between them. The CDR3 is made up of 11 amino acids. Per the germline V gene, CDR1 is MNHEY and CDR2 is SVGAGI. The CDR3 DNA is TGTGCCACCGGGACACAAGAGACCCAGTACTTC. Protein product: CATGTQETQYF.

This sequence joins TRBV6-6 and TRBJ2-7, with D uncertain. Trimming shortened V by 5 bases and J by 7 bases, and 9 bases separated the two germline ends. The CDR3 covers 11 residues. The V gene's germline CDR1 is MNHNY and CDR2 SVGAGI (reference sequence). The CDR3: CASSTFLEQYF. The CDR3 nucleotides are TGTGCCAGCAGTACCTTCTTAGAGCAGTACTTC.

Many counts were recorded for this clonotype. The V gene is TRBV14, the J gene TRBJ2-2; perhaps TRBD2 as D (5 bases). Germline lookup yields CDR1 SGHDN and CDR2 FVKESK. Trimming took off 4 bases at V and 14 bases at J, with 14 bases between the two ends. This CDR3 is built from 12 residues. Here the CDR3 DNA reads TGTGCCAGCAGCCCCGACTACCTGACACTGTTTTTT. Translated, it gives CASSPDYLTLFF. Full variable domain (remainder filled in from reference TRBV14 and TRBJ2-2): EAGVTQFPSHSVIEKGQTVTLRCDPISGHDNLYWYRRVMGKEIKFLLHFVKESKQDESGMPNNRFLAERTGGTYSTLKVQPAELEDSGVYFCASSPDYLTLFFGEGSRLTVL.

J is TRBJ2-5 and V is TRBV20-1; perhaps D is TRBD1 or TRBD2 (5 bases each). The CDR3 totals 17 residues. CDR1 and CDR2 (germline): DFQATT, SNEGSKA (reference sequence). Between the trimmed V and J ends, which lost 0 bases and 5 bases, there was a span of 22 bases. The CDR3 is CSARDPLWSPRGETQYF. CDR3 bases: TGCAGTGCTAGAGACCCTTTGTGGTCCCCGAGGGGTGAGACCCAGTACTTC.

The rearrangement links TRBV20-1 to TRBJ2-5; a weak D match, TRBD1 (6 bases). CDR1 is DFQATT, CDR2 SNEGSKA, per germline (reference sequence). Trimming stripped 3 bases from V and 3 bases from J, with 23 bases between. The CDR3 sequence is 17 residues long. This chain's CDR3 is CSARVYRVVRGEETQYF. DNA of the CDR3: TGCAGTGCTAGGGTATACAGGGTGGTTCGGGGCGAAGAGACCCAGTACTTC.

The chain employs TRBV7-6 and TRBJ2-2, with D perhaps matching TRBD1 (6 bases). The CDR3 covers 14 residues. Germline assignment: CDR1 SGHVS and CDR2 FNYEAQ. V lost 6 bases and J lost 7, with 15 bases in between. The CDR3 DNA reads as TGTGCCAGCAGACGAACAGGGAGCGTCGGGGAGCTGTTTTTT. Protein sequence: CASRRTGSVGELFF. Drawing the rest from reference TRBV7-6 and TRBJ2-2, the complete variable domain is GAGVSQSPRYKVTKRGQDVALRCDPISGHVSLYWYRQALGQGPEFLTYFNYEAQQDKSGLPNDRFSAERPEGSISTLTIQRTEQRDSAMYRCASRRTGSVGELFFGEGSRLTVL.

J is TRBJ1-1 and V is TRBV6-1; TRBD1 aligns across 7 bases. The CDR3 is 21 amino acids. CDR1 MNHNS and CDR2 SASEGT come from the germline V gene. Trimming took 1 base from V and 3 from J; bases not matched to a gene: 23. DNA for the CDR3: TGTGCCAGCAGTGAAGTTACAAGTGGAACCCCGTGGCGAGACAGGGACACTGAAGCTTTCTTT. It codes for CASSEVTSGTPWRDRDTEAFF.

This clonotype was counted a few times. The chain uses TRBV12-3 or TRBV12-4 and TRBJ2-1; TRBD1 is a possible D gene (5 bases). V was pared by 0 bases and J by 0 bases, with 12 bases between. The CDR3 extends over 17 amino acids. CDR3 in DNA: TGTGCCAGCAGTTTAGCGCAGGGCTCGAGCTCCTACAATGAGCAGTTCTTC. Protein product: CASSLAQGSSSYNEQFF.

The chain combines TRBV6-2 or TRBV6-3 with TRBJ2-7, with 7 bases matching TRBD2. This CDR3 contains 17 residues. The V and J ends lost 3 bases and 0 bases, in that order; junction bases with no gene match: 11. In germline, CDR1 is MNHEY, CDR2 SVGEGT. The CDR3 is CASSYRLPRGFSYEQYF. The CDR3 nucleotides read TGTGCCAGCAGTTATAGGCTCCCGCGGGGGTTCTCCTACGAGCAGTACTTC.

The chain recombines TRBV5-1 with TRBJ2-2; TRBD2 might be the D (5 bases). The CDR3 spans 16 residues. Looked up from germline, CDR1 is SGHRS and CDR2 is YFSETQ. V was clipped by 1 base and J by 6 bases, with 16 bases between them. The CDR3 coding sequence is TGCGCCAGCAGCTTGAGTGCGGGTATTACGGCCGGGGAGCTGTTTTTT. Protein sequence: CASSLSAGITAGELFF.

The rearrangement uses TRBV3-1 and TRBJ2-1; D may be TRBD1 (5 bases). Per germline, CDR1 LGHDT and CDR2 YNNKEL (reference sequence). V shed 5 bases and J shed 8 bases, with 7 bases lying between them. The CDR3 spans 11 residues. CDR3 nucleotide sequence: TGTGCCAGCAGCAGGGGTTATGAGCAGTTCTTC. Translating it yields CASSRGYEQFF.

The V call is TRBV12-3 or TRBV12-4, the J call TRBJ1-1; D unclear. The CDR3 spans 14 residues. V was pared by 6 bases and J by 1 base, with 12 bases between. CDR3 sequence reads: CASRPGRRNTEAFF. CDR3 DNA sequence: TGTGCCAGCAGACCCGGACGGCGGAACACTGAAGCTTTCTTT.

The chain combines TRBV27 with TRBJ2-7, with a tentative D call TRBD2 (5 bases). In germline, CDR1 is MNHEY, CDR2 SMNVEV (reference sequence). Trimming left V 0 bases short and J 1 base short, with 10 bases between. This CDR3 has 15 residues. In DNA, the CDR3 is TGTGCCAGCAGTTTATCCGGACGGGGTTCCTACGAGCAGTACTTC. This encodes CASSLSGRGSYEQYF.

The J gene is TRBJ2-1, the V gene TRBV28, with a tentative D call TRBD2 (5 bases). This CDR3 is 16 amino acids long. Trimming stripped 3 bases from V and 3 bases from J, with 15 bases between. Germline-derived CDR1 and CDR2 are MDHEN and SYDVKM. The CDR3 nucleotides read TGTGCCAGCAGTTTTTTGAGGGAGAACCTCTACAATGAGCAGTTCTTC. This sequence encodes CASSFLRENLYNEQFF. Full variable domain (rest looked up from reference TRBV28 and TRBJ2-1): DVKVTQSSRYLVKRTGEKVFLECVQDMDHENMFWYRQDPGLGLRLIYFSYDVKMKEKGDIPEGYSVSREKKERFSLILESASTNQTSMYLCASSFLRENLYNEQFFGPGTRLTVL.

At least ten counts were recorded for this clonotype. The rearrangement uses TRBV7-2 and TRBJ2-7, with 8 bases aligning to TRBD1. Germline-derived CDR1 and CDR2 are SGHTA and FQGNSA. The CDR3 covers 16 residues. Unmatched junction bases numbered 10, after V lost 3 bases and J lost 3 bases. CDR3 bases: TGTGCCAGCAGCTTTTCCCGGACAGGGACCAACTACGAGCAGTACTTC. Protein: CASSFSRTGTNYEQYF.

The chain links TRBV28 to TRBJ2-7, with 8 bases identical to TRBD2. The germline V gene encodes CDR1 MDHEN and CDR2 SYDVKM. CDR3 size: 12 residues. With V trimmed by 8 bases and J by 6 bases, 6 bases remained unmatched. CDR3 protein: CASGLALGEQYF. CDR3 bases: TGTGCCAGCGGACTAGCTTTGGGCGAGCAGTACTTC.

This clonotype was counted a few times. This chain connects TRBV20-1 to TRBJ1-4; D is unresolved. V was shortened by 3 bases and J by 4 bases, with 9 bases between the two germline ends. Germline V lookup: CDR1 DFQATT, CDR2 SNEGSKA (reference sequence). The length of the CDR3 is 13 residues. The CDR3 nucleotides are TGCAGTGCTAGGCGCGACGGTAATGAAAAACTGTTTTTT. This codes for CSARRDGNEKLFF.

The V and J genes are TRBV7-9 and TRBJ1-2; a possible D gene is TRBD1 (6 bases). The V gene's germline CDR1 is SEHNR and CDR2 FQNEAQ (reference sequence). CDR3 length: 17 residues. Trimming pared 3 bases from V and 5 bases from J, leaving 22 bases between. The DNA of the CDR3 is TGTGCCAGCAGCTTCCCTTCCAGGGGCCTGAGGGGTTATGGCTACACCTTC. Its translation is CASSFPSRGLRGYGYTF.

This clonotype was detected once. The V and J genes are TRBV28 and TRBJ2-1, with D possibly matching TRBD2 (5 bases). The germline V gene encodes CDR1 MDHEN and CDR2 SYDVKM. The CDR3 is 15 amino acids. Trimming cost V 6 bases and J 2 bases, with 14 bases left between them. Here the CDR3 DNA reads TGTGCCAGCAGCCTCTTCAGCGGTACCTACAATGAGCAGTTCTTC. Translation gives CASSLFSGTYNEQFF.

The sample holds a few counts of this clonotype. CDR3 sequence reads: CASSDGGGPYNEQFF. CDR3 bases: TGTGCCAGCAGTGATGGGGGGGGGCCCTACAATGAGCAGTTCTTC. The chain joins TRBV2 to TRBJ2-1, with a weak D call TRBD2 (7 bases). The germline V and J ends were trimmed by 3 bases and 2 bases, with 11 bases remaining between them. Germline CDR1 and CDR2: SNHLY and FYNNEI. The CDR3 is 15 amino acids. Filled out from reference TRBV2 and TRBJ2-1, the complete variable domain reads EPEVTQTPSHQVTQMGQEVILRCVPISNHLYFYWYRQILGQKVEFLVSFYNNEISEKSEIFDDQFSVERPDGSNFTLKIRSTKLEDSAMYFCASSDGGGPYNEQFFGPGTRLTVL.

The gene calls are TRBV7-2 and TRBJ1-2; 8 bases align to TRBD1. The CDR3 consists of 14 residues. The V gene end was trimmed by 4 bases and the J gene end by 7 bases; junction bases not matched to a gene: 8. Per the germline V gene, CDR1 is SGHTA and CDR2 is FQGNSA. In nucleotides, the CDR3 is TGTGCCAGCAGCTACAGGGGGATGGGGTTTGGCTACACCTTC. It specifies CASSYRGMGFGYTF. The variable domain in full, completed from reference TRBV7-2 and TRBJ1-2, reads GAGVSQSPSNKVTEKGKDVELRCDPISGHTALYWYRQSLGQGLEFLIYFQGNSAPDKSGLPSDRFSAERTGGSVSTLTIQRTQQEDSAVYLCASSYRGMGFGYTFGSGTRLTVV.

The chain uses TRBV29-1 and TRBJ2-7; tentatively, D is TRBD2 (6 bases). Between the trimmed V and J ends, which lost 4 bases and 2 bases, there was a span of 12 bases. From germline, CDR1 is SQVTM and CDR2 ANQGSEA. This CDR3 is built from 13 residues. In DNA form, the CDR3 reads TGCAGCGTTGTGGGTGCGGGGACCTACGAGCAGTACTTC. Amino acid sequence: CSVVGAGTYEQYF.